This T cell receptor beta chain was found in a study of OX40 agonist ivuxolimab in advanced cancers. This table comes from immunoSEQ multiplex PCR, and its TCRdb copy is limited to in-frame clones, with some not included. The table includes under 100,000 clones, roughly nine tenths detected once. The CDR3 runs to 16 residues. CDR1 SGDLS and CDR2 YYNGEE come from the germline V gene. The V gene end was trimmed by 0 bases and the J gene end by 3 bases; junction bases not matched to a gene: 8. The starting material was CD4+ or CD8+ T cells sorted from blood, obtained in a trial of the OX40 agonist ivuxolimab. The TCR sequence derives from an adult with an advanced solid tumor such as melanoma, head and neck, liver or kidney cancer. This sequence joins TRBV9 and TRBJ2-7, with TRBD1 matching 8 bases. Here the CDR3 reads CASSVAPTGGYYEQYF. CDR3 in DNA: TGTGCCAGCAGCGTAGCCCCAACAGGGGGGTACTACGAGCAGTACTTC.